Presented here are 12 T cell receptor beta chains from one specimen sequenced in a study of blood T cell repertoires in COVID-19. Clones were sequenced by immunoSEQ multiplex PCR, and TCRdb holds only the in-frame ones, with some missing. This table has under 300,000 clones, about nine tenths appearing once. The sequencing sample was made of PBMCs or T cells enriched from blood (not recorded which). These receptors originate from a woman aged 18-29 years who had recovered from COVID-19.

The genes are TRBV19 and TRBJ2-1; 7 positions match TRBD2. The ends lost 4 bases at V and 0 bases at J; junction bases unmatched: 3. Germline V gene sequence: CDR1 LNHDA, CDR2 SQIVND (reference sequence). This CDR3 has 15 residues. The CDR3 DNA sequence: TGTGCCAGTAGTACCCGACTAGCCTCCTACAATGAGCAGTTCTTC. Translation gives CASSTRLASYNEQFF.

The rearrangement links TRBV28 to TRBJ2-6; D is possibly TRBD1 (5 bases). The CDR3 length is 16 residues. V was clipped by 4 bases and J by 2 bases, with 12 bases between them. Germline CDR1 is MDHEN and CDR2 is SYDVKM. CDR3 loop: CASSSDQGPGANVLTF. CDR3 DNA: TGTGCCAGCAGTTCCGACCAGGGCCCTGGGGCCAACGTCCTGACTTTC.

This clone has just a few counts. The CDR3 here is CASSLPMTGNNGYTF. The DNA for the CDR3 is TGTGCCAGCAGTTTACCCATGACAGGGAATAATGGCTACACCTTC. The chain couples TRBV28 to TRBJ1-2; TRBD1 matches 7 bases. Unmatched junction bases numbered 9, after V lost 2 bases and J lost 6 bases. Germline V gives CDR1 MDHEN, CDR2 SYDVKM. The CDR3 totals 15 residues.

The rearrangement uses TRBV7-3 and TRBJ2-7; 7 bases line up with TRBD1. Unmatched junction bases numbered 21, after V lost 5 bases and J lost 5 bases. There are 18 residues in the CDR3. Germline-derived CDR1 and CDR2 are SGHTA and FQGTGA. The CDR3 loop is CASSMRTTTGNDFNEQYF. CDR3 nucleotide sequence: TGTGCCAGCAGCATGAGAACGACGACAGGGAATGATTTCAACGAGCAGTACTTC.

The chain couples TRBV5-1 to TRBJ1-1; D not resolved. There are 14 residues in the CDR3. The V gene's germline CDR1 is SGHRS and CDR2 YFSETQ. Trimming left V 0 bases short and J 1 base short, with 7 bases between. The CDR3 DNA reads as TGCGCCAGCAGCTTGGACCGGGGGAACACTGAAGCTTTCTTT. Translating it yields CASSLDRGNTEAFF.

V is TRBV12-3 or TRBV12-4 and J is TRBJ2-5; D remains ambiguous. The CDR3 is 12 amino acids. The V gene lost 5 bases and the J gene lost 5 bases, with 9 bases spanning the gap. The chain's CDR3 is CASSPREETQYF. CDR3 nucleotide sequence: TGTGCCAGCAGTCCGCGTGAGGAGACCCAGTACTTC.

The chain combines TRBV4-1 with TRBJ1-1; 7 nucleotides align to TRBD1. Looked up from germline, CDR1 is MGHRA and CDR2 is YSYEKL. The CDR3 has 13 amino acids. V lost 5 bases, J lost 5 bases, and 5 bases stayed unmatched. For the CDR3, the DNA is TGCGCCAGCAGCTCGACAGGGAGAACTGAAGCTTTCTTT. Its translation: CASSSTGRTEAFF.

The CDR3 DNA is TGTGCCAGCAGCCAGATGAGCTCCTACGAGCAGTACTTC. Residues: CASSQMSSYEQYF. V and J are TRBV3-1 (or the pseudogene TRBV3-2) and TRBJ2-7, with D unresolved. V lost 3 bases, J lost 0 bases, and 6 bases lay in between. The CDR3 has 13 amino acids. CDR1 and CDR2 from the germline V gene are LGHDT and YNNKEL (reference sequence).

The count of this clone is one. The chain employs TRBV7-2 and TRBJ2-7; 9 bases align to TRBD1. CDR3 length: 13 amino acids. Germline V CDR1 and CDR2: SGHTA, FQGNSA. V shed 3 bases and J 4 bases; nucleotides not matched to a gene: 1. The CDR3 region is CASSLDRGYEQYF. DNA of the CDR3: TGTGCCAGCAGCTTGGACAGGGGTTACGAGCAGTACTTC.

The chain is built from TRBV28 and TRBJ2-7, with TRBD1 matching over 10 bases. Germline CDR1 is MDHEN and CDR2 is SYDVKM. Germline trimming cut 6 bases from V and 2 bases from J; bases unmatched to any gene: 4. The CDR3 has 14 amino acids. The CDR3 DNA reads as TGTGCCAGCAGACCCGGGACAGGGGCCTACGAGCAGTACTTC. Its protein is CASRPGTGAYEQYF. The whole variable domain, filled in from reference TRBV28 and TRBJ2-7, reads DVKVTQSSRYLVKRTGEKVFLECVQDMDHENMFWYRQDPGLGLRLIYFSYDVKMKEKGDIPEGYSVSREKKERFSLILESASTNQTSMYLCASRPGTGAYEQYFGPGTRLTVT.

J is TRBJ1-2 and V is TRBV28; 7 nucleotides align to TRBD1. The CDR3 runs to 14 residues. Germline V CDR1 and CDR2: MDHEN, SYDVKM. J was trimmed by 3 bases and V by 7 bases; bases with no gene match: 8. The CDR3 sequence is CASIETGLYYGYTF. The CDR3 DNA reads TGTGCCAGCATTGAGACAGGGTTGTACTATGGCTACACCTTC.

This sequence joins TRBV5-4 and TRBJ2-2; perhaps TRBD1 as D (5 bases). Germline loops: CDR1 SGHNT, CDR2 YYREEE (reference sequence). The CDR3 extends over 14 amino acids. V was pared by 1 base and J by 4 bases, with 8 bases between. CDR3 nucleotide sequence: TGTGCCAGCAGCTTGAGGGGTCCCACCGGGGAGCTGTTTTTT. It translates to CASSLRGPTGELFF. The entire variable domain, with the rest obtained from reference TRBV5-4 and TRBJ2-2, is as follows: ETGVTQSPTHLIKTRGQQVTLRCSSQSGHNTVSWYQQALGQGPQFIFQYYREEENGRGNFPPRFSGLQFPNYSSELNVNALELDDSALYLCASSLRGPTGELFFGEGSRLTVL.